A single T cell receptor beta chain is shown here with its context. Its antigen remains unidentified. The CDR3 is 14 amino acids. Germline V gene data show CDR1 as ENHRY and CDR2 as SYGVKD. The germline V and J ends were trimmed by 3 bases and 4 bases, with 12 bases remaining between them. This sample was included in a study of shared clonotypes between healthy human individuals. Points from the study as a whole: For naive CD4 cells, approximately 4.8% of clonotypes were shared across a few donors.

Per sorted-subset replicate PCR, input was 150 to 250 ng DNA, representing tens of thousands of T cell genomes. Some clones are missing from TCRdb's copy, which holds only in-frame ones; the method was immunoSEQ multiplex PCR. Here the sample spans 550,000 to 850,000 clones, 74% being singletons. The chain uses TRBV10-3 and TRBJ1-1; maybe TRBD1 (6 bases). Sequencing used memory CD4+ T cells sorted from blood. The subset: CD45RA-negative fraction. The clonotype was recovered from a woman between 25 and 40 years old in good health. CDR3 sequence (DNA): TGTGCCATCAGTGATCAGGGGTTGAGCACTGAAGCTTTCTTT. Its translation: CAISDQGLSTEAFF.